This T cell receptor (beta chain) originates from a study of Ad26.COV2.S vaccination and SARS-CoV-2 variants. Study conclusions and caveats: Possibly, TCR breadth and depth analyses underestimated total T cell responses. Substantial post-vaccination breadth of spike-specific CD8+ and CD4+ T cell responses was reported.

V lost 1 base to trimming and J lost 2 bases, with 6 bases between them. Germline CDR1 SEHNR, CDR2 FQNEAQ (reference sequence). This CDR3 has 14 residues. This clone came up once. The antigen is unknown. Generated by immunoSEQ multiplex PCR, the TCRdb table keeps only in-frame clones and is missing some. The repertoire holds just over 350,000 clones, around 92% seen once, with under 5% in the top ten. The sequencing used peripheral blood, collected after recovery from COVID-19. This sequence originates from a human donor who had recovered from COVID-19. The chain recombines TRBV7-9 with TRBJ1-3; D is undetermined. The CDR3 nucleotides are TGTGCCAGCAGCTTAGTGACACCTGGAAACACCATATATTTT. This translates into CASSLVTPGNTIYF.